Presented here are 9 T cell receptor beta chains from one specimen sequenced in a study of T-cell reconstitution after alpha-beta-depleted transplantation in children. The authors prepared the TCRbeta library with unique molecular identifiers. TCRdb re-derived calls from the PCR reads in MiXCR, one entry per CDR3 protein. The data hold 70,000 to 95,000 distinct CDR3 sequences, with 15% observed a single time. The material was PBMCs, mostly from graft donor cells, obtained 180 days after TCRalphabeta/CD19-depleted stem cell transplant. The receptors come from a male patient under 10 years old who had a stem cell transplant for acute lymphoblastic leukemia, so the T cells may come from the graft donor.

This clonotype was seen only a few times. This sequence joins TRBV9 and TRBJ2-3; D is uncertain. This CDR3 has 12 amino acids. Germline CDR1 is SGDLS and CDR2 is YYNGEE. Trimming removed 6 bases at V and 2 bases at J, with 7 bases between. CDR3 protein: CASNSLTDTQYF. CDR3 coding DNA: TGTGCCAGCAACAGTCTCACAGATACGCAGTATTTT.

This clonotype was seen a handful of times. The chain links TRBV11-1 to TRBJ2-6, with D possibly TRBD1 on 6 matching bases. Germline CDR1 reads SGHAT; CDR2 reads FQDESV (reference sequence). V dropped 5 bases and J dropped 0 bases, with 20 bases sitting between them. This CDR3 comprises 19 residues. The DNA of the CDR3 is TGTGCCAGCAGCCCCTGGAATGTCAGGGACAACTCTGGGGCCAACGTCCTGACTTTC. Protein: CASSPWNVRDNSGANVLTF.

This clonotype was recorded a few times. The rearrangement joins TRBV5-1 to TRBJ2-1; possibly TRBD1 for D (5 bases). There are 16 residues in the CDR3. Germline assignment: CDR1 SGHRS and CDR2 YFSETQ. V lost 0 bases and J lost 3, with 13 bases in between. The CDR3 region is CASSLAVRGSYNEQFF. The CDR3 region has the DNA TGCGCCAGCAGCTTGGCCGTAAGGGGAAGCTACAATGAGCAGTTCTTC. The complete variable domain, with remaining parts taken from reference TRBV5-1 and TRBJ2-1, reads KAGVTQTPRYLIKTRGQQVTLSCSPISGHRSVSWYQQTPGQGLQFLFEYFSETQRNKGNFPGRFSGRQFSNSRSEMNVSTLELGDSALYLCASSLAVRGSYNEQFFGPGTRLTVL.

There are a few counts of this clonotype. V and J are TRBV7-9 and TRBJ2-7; 9 bases line up with TRBD1. This CDR3 comprises 15 residues. V trimming: 2 bases; J trimming: 7 bases; junction bases outside the gene matches: 9. Germline assignment: CDR1 SEHNR and CDR2 FQNEAQ (reference sequence). The CDR3 loop is CASSLPRTGAEEQYF. Written as DNA, the CDR3 is TGTGCCAGCAGCTTACCCAGGACAGGGGCGGAGGAGCAGTACTTC.

In this sample, this clonotype turned up a few times. The V gene is TRBV27, the J gene TRBJ1-1; 8 bases are a match to TRBD1. The CDR3 totals 13 residues. Germline CDR1 MNHEY, CDR2 SMNVEV (reference sequence). The V gene end was trimmed by 0 bases and the J gene end by 7 bases; junction bases not matched to a gene: 1. The DNA for the CDR3 is TGTGCCAGCAGTTTATCGGGGACAGGTGAAGCTTTCTTT. This codes for CASSLSGTGEAFF.

This clonotype has a handful of counts. V usage is TRBV29-1 and J usage is TRBJ2-1; D gene unclear. V dropped 6 bases and J dropped 0 bases, with 6 bases sitting between them. There are 12 residues in the CDR3. CDR1 SQVTM and CDR2 ANQGSEA come from the germline V gene. The CDR3 loop reads CSVLGSYNEQFF. In DNA form, the CDR3 reads TGCAGCGTGCTGGGCTCCTACAATGAGCAGTTCTTC.

The V call is TRBV7-2, the J call TRBJ2-2, with TRBD1 matching 7 bases. This CDR3 is built from 13 residues. Germline V gene data show CDR1 as SGHTA and CDR2 as FQGNSA. Trimming removed 6 bases from V and 3 bases from J; junction bases left unmatched: 1. This CDR3 reads CASRGQDTGELFF. The CDR3 DNA sequence: TGTGCCAGCAGAGGACAGGACACCGGGGAGCTGTTTTTT.

As regards this clonotype: This CDR3 fails to terminate in the conserved phenylalanine or tryptophan, so it likely reflects a read error. The chain recombines TRBV5-6 with TRBJ2-5; D is unclear. This CDR3 comprises 14 residues. Germline CDR1 SGHDT, CDR2 YYEEEE. V was cut by 4 bases and J by 2 bases, with 12 bases left in between. Here the CDR3 reads CASSLVSRQETQYS. As DNA, the CDR3 is TGTGCCAGCAGCCTGGTCTCGAGACAAGAGACCCAGTACTCC.

V and J are TRBV7-2 and TRBJ2-4; 7 positions match TRBD1. The CDR3 spans 13 residues. V gave up 7 bases and J gave up 9 bases; unmatched junction bases: 9. CDR1 and CDR2 (germline): SGHTA, FQGNSA. DNA of the CDR3: TGTGCCAGCAACCATCCATCAGGGGGCATTCAGTACTTC. Protein product: CASNHPSGGIQYF. Full variable domain (remainder filled in from reference TRBV7-2 and TRBJ2-4): GAGVSQSPSNKVTEKGKDVELRCDPISGHTALYWYRQSLGQGLEFLIYFQGNSAPDKSGLPSDRFSAERTGGSVSTLTIQRTQQEDSAVYLCASNHPSGGIQYFGAGTRLSVL.